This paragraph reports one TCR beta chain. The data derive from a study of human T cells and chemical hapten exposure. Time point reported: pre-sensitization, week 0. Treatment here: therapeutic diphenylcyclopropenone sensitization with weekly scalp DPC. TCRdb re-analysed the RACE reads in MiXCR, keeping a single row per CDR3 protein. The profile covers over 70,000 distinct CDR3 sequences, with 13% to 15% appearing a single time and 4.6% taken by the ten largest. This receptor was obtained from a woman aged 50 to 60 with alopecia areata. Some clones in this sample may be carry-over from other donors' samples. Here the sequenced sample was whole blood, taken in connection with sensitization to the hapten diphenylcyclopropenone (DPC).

The CDR3 DNA sequence: TGTGCCAGCAGCCGAGTCGACAGGGTCACTGAAGCTTTCTTT. Amino acids: CASSRVDRVTEAFF. The V gene is TRBV3-1, the J gene TRBJ1-1; TRBD1 agrees at 7 bases. With 4 bases clipped from V and 4 bases from J, the junction kept 6 bases outside the gene matches. This CDR3 has 14 amino acids. Germline values: CDR1 LGHDT, CDR2 YNNKEL (reference sequence).